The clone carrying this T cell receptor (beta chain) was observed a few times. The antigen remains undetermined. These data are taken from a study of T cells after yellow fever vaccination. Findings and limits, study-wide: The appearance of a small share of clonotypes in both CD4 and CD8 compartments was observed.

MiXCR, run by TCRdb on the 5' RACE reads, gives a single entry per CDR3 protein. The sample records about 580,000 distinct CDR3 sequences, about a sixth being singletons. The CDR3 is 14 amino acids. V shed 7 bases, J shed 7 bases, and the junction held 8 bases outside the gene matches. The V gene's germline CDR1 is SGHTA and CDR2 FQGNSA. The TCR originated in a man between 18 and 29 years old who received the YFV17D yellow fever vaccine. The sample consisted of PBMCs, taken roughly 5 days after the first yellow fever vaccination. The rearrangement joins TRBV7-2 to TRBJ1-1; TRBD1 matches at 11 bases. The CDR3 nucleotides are TGTGCCAGCAACAAGGACAGGGGGCTCTTTGAAGCTTTCTTT. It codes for CASNKDRGLFEAFF.